The 6 T cell receptor beta chains below were found in one sample sequenced in a study of CD8+ T cells in alopecia areata listed by TCRdb under 2018. Interpreted using the paper, the time point label stands for: around 29 days on oral tofacitinib. The treatment or condition label corresponds to: oral pan-JAK inhibitor, 5-10 mg twice daily. Libraries came from the immunoSEQ multiplex PCR assay. For TCR sequencing, RNA was extracted from every sample and reverse transcribed into cDNA to serve as template. Drawn from immuneACCESS, this table holds only the in-frame rearrangements with V and J called that TCRdb kept. Clones are partly lost; checked studies trace under half to an unresolved V gene and leave the rest unexplained. The sample records more than 150,000 clones, 60% to 70% of which are singletons. 3% to 4% of the sample rests with the top ten. Specimen: CD4+ T cells sorted from blood, collected at week 4, from a patient treated with tofacitinib. Receptors originate from a human donor with alopecia areata.

The chain uses TRBV2 and TRBJ2-7; 10 positions match TRBD1. After removal of 8 bases from V and 3 bases from J, the junction contained 7 bases not matched to a gene. Germline V gene sequence: CDR1 SNHLY, CDR2 FYNNEI. CDR3 length: 14 amino acids. CDR3 amino acids: CASCSRTGGYEQYF. DNA for the CDR3: TGTGCCAGCTGTAGTAGGACAGGGGGCTACGAGCAGTACTTC.

The V gene is TRBV29-1, the J gene TRBJ1-6; 8 nucleotides line up with TRBD1. V dropped 4 bases and J dropped 5; count of bases not matched to a gene: 1. Germline-derived CDR1 and CDR2 are SQVTM and ANQGSEA. The CDR3 extends over 13 amino acids. The CDR3 region has the DNA TGCAGCGTTGGGGGACAGGATAATTCACCCCTCCACTTT. It translates to CSVGGQDNSPLHF.

This chain joins TRBV4-3 and TRBJ2-7; D perhaps matches TRBD1 (7 bases). The CDR3 is 14 amino acids. The V gene lost 4 bases and the J gene lost 6 bases, with 16 bases spanning the gap. Germline loops: CDR1 LGHNA, CDR2 YSLEER. DNA of the CDR3: TGCGCCAGCAGCCCCCGACAGGGAGGTACCGAGCAGTACTTC. Its translation is CASSPRQGGTEQYF.

This chain uses TRBV30 with TRBJ2-4, with D possibly being TRBD1 (6 bases). CDR3 length equals 12 residues. CDR1 and CDR2 from the germline V gene are GTSNPN and SVGIG (reference sequence). V was trimmed by 6 bases and J by 4 bases, leaving 10 bases between them. The CDR3 here is CACTDRKNIQYF. For the CDR3, the DNA is TGTGCCTGTACCGACAGGAAAAACATTCAGTACTTC.

The V and J genes are TRBV15 and TRBJ2-1, with D uncertain. Per the germline V gene, CDR1 is LNHNV and CDR2 is YYDKDF (reference sequence). This CDR3 spans 16 amino acids. Trimming shortened V by 0 bases and J by 9 bases, and 18 bases separated the two germline ends. CDR3 residues: CATSRDTLAARIEQFF. DNA of the CDR3: TGTGCCACCAGCAGAGATACTTTGGCGGCCCGTATTGAGCAGTTCTTC. The full variable domain, rest sourced from reference TRBV15 and TRBJ2-1, is DAMVIQNPRYQVTQFGKPVTLSCSQTLNHNVMYWYQQKSSQAPKLLFHYYDKDFNNEADTPDNFQSRRPNTSFCFLDIRSPGLGDTAMYLCATSRDTLAARIEQFFGPGTRLTVL.

The V call is TRBV29-1, the J call TRBJ2-5; D is perhaps TRBD1 (5 bases). The CDR3 is made up of 12 amino acids. Germline V gives CDR1 SQVTM, CDR2 ANQGSEA. V was trimmed by 1 base and J by 7 bases, leaving 10 bases between them. The CDR3 protein is CSVEGQGRTQYF. The DNA for the CDR3 is TGCAGCGTTGAAGGGCAGGGTAGGACCCAGTACTTC.